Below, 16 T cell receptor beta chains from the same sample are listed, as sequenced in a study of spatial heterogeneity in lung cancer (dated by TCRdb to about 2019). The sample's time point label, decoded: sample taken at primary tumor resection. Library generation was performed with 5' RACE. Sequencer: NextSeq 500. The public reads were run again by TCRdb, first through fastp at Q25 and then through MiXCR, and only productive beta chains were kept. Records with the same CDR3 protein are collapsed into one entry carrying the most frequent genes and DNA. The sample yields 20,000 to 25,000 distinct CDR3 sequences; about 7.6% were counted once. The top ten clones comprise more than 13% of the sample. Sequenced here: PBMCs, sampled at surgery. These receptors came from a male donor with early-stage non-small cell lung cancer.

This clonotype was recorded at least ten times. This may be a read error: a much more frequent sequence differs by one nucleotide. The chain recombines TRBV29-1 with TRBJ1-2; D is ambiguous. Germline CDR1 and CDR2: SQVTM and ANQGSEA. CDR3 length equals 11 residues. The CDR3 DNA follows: TGCAGCGTTGAGCTGAACTATGGCTACGCCTTC. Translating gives CSVELNYGYAF.

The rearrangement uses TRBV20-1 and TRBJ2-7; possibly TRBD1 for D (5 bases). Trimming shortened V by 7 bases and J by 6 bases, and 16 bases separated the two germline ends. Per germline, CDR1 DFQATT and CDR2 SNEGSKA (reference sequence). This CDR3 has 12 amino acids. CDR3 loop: CSVDKGVGEQYF. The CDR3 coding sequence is TGCAGTGTGGACAAGGGTGTTGGCGAGCAGTACTTC.

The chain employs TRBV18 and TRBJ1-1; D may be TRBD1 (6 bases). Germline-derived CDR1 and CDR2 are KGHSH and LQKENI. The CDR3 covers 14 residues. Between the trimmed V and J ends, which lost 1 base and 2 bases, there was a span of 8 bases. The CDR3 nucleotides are TGTGCCAGCTCACCACGGGACATTAACACTGAAGCTTTCTTT. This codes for CASSPRDINTEAFF.

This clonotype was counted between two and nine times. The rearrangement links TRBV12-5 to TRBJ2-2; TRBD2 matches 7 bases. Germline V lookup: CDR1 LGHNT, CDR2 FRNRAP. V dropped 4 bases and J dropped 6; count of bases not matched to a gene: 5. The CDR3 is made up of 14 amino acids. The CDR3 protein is CASGSPGGSGELFF. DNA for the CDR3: TGTGCTAGTGGTTCCCCCGGGGGGTCCGGGGAGCTGTTTTTT. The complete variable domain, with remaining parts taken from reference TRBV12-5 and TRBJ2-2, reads DARVTQTPRHKVTEMGQEVTMRCQPILGHNTVFWYRQTMMQGLELLAYFRNRAPLDDSGMPKDRFSAEMPDATLATLKIQPSEPRDSAVYFCASGSPGGSGELFFGEGSRLTVL.

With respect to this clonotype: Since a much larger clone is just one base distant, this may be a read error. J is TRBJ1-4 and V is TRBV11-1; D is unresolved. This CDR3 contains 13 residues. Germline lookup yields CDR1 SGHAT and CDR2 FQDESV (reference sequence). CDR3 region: CAGSFQDGEKLFF. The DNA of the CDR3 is TGTGCCGGCAGCTTCCAGGACGGGGAAAAACTGTTTTTT.

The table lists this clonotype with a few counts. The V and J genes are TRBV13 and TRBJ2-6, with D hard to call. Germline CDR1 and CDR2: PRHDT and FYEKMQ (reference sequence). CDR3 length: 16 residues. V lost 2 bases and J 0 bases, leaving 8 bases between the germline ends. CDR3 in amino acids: CASSLRRNSGANVLTF. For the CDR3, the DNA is TGTGCCAGCAGCTTACGACGGAACTCTGGGGCCAACGTCCTGACTTTC.

CDR3: CASSYWGRGVTSSTYEQYF. The CDR3 DNA reads TGTGCCAGCAGTTACTGGGGGCGCGGAGTGACTTCCAGCACATACGAGCAGTACTTC. The chain uses TRBV6-5 and TRBJ2-7; D perhaps matches TRBD1 (6 bases). CDR1 and CDR2 (germline): MNHEY, SVGAGI. The CDR3 is made up of 19 amino acids. Trimming took 1 base from V and 4 from J, leaving 26 bases between them.

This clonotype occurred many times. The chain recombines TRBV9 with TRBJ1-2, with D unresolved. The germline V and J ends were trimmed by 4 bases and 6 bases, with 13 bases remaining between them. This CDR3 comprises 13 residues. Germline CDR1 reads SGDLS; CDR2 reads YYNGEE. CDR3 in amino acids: CASSPMLRDGYTF. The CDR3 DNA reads TGTGCCAGCAGCCCGATGTTGAGGGATGGCTACACCTTC.

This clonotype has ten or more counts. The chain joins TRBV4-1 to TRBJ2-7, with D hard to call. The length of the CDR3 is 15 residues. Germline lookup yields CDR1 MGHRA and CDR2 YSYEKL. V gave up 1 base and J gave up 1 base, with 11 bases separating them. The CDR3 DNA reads TGCGCCAGCAGCCAAGCGGGTGCGCTTTCCTACGAGCAGTACTTC. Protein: CASSQAGALSYEQYF.

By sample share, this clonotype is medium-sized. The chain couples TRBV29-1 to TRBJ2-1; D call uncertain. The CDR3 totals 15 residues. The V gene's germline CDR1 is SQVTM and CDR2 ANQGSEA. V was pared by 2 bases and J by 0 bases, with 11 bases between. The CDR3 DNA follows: TGCAGCGTTGAACCTACGGTCCGCTCCTACAATGAGCAGTTCTTC. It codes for CSVEPTVRSYNEQFF.

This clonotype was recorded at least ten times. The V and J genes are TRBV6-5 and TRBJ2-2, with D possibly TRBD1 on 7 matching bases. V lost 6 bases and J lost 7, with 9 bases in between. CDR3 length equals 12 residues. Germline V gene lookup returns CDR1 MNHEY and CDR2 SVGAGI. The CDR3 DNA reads TGTGCCAGCAGGCGGGACAGCGGGGAGCTGTTTTTT. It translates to CASRRDSGELFF.

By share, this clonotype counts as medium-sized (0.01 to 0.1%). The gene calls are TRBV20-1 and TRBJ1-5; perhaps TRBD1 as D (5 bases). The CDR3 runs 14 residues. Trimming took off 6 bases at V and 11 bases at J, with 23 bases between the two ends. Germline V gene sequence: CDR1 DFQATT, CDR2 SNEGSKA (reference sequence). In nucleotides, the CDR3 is TGCAGTGCCACCGGCAGGGTTGGGGTTGGGACCCAGCATTTT. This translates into CSATGRVGVGTQHF.

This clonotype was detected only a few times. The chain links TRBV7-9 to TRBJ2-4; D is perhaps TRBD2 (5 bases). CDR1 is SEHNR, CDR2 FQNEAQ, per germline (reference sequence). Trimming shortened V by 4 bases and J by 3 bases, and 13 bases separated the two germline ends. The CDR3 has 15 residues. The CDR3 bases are TGTGCCAGCAGCTCCTCCCGGGATCTCAAAAACATTCAGTACTTC. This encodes CASSSSRDLKNIQYF.

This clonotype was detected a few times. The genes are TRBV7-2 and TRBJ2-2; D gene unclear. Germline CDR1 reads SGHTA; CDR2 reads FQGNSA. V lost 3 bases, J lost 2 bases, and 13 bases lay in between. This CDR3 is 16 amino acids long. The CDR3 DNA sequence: TGTGCCAGCAGCTTGGTCTCTGGCCCCAACACCGGGGAGCTGTTTTTT. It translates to CASSLVSGPNTGELFF.

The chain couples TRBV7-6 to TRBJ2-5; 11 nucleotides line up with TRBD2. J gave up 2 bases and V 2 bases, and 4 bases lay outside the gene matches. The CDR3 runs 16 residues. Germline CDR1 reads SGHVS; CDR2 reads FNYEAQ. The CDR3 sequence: CASSLRTSGSQETQYF. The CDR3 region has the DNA TGTGCCAGCAGCTTACGTACTAGCGGGAGTCAAGAGACCCAGTACTTC.

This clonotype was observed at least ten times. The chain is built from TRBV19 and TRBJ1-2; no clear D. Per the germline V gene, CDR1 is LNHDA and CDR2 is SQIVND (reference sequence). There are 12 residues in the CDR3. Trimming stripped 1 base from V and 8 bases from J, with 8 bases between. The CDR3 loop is CASSIGVPGYTF. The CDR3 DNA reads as TGTGCCAGTAGTATAGGGGTGCCCGGCTACACCTTC.